Sequencing of this T cell receptor beta chain was carried out in a study of T-cell reconstitution after alpha-beta-depleted transplantation in children. The germline gives CDR1 SQVTM, CDR2 ANQGSEA. V was pared by 4 bases and J by 2 bases, with 4 bases between. The CDR3 extends over 11 amino acids. The library targeted TCRbeta and was prepared with unique molecular identifiers. TCRdb used MiXCR to reprocess the PCR reads, holding one entry per CDR3 protein. The table has 300,000 or so distinct CDR3 sequences, 9.9% seen once. The gene calls are TRBV29-1 and TRBJ2-3, with unresolved D. Sample: PBMCs from the stem cell graft donor, taken from the stem cell graft. The receptor comes from a human donor who donated a stem cell graft to a child with SCID. CDR3 sequence (DNA): TGCAGCGTTGGGACCACAGATACGCAGTATTTT. The encoded protein is CSVGTTDTQYF.